What follows describes a single T cell receptor beta chain. Its antigen remains undetermined. The sample belongs to a study of monozygotic twins with inflammatory bowel disease (dated by TCRdb to the late 2010s). About the full investigation: A total of some 28 monozygotic twin pairs were included in the full study, comprising nine German pairs (four IBD-concordant, five IBD-discordant) and 19 IBD-discordant Danish pairs. Disease-associated traits were sought mainly through comparisons between IBD patients and their genetically identical healthy co-twins within discordant pairs. Each individual had, on average, about 151 000 unique TCRalpha sequences and 181 000 unique TCRbeta sequences available for analysis.

Libraries were built with 5' RACE. The input for every TCR library was around 3,800 ng of total RNA. For each sample, cDNA synthesis with SMARTScribe reverse transcriptase was split into eight separate reactions. During cDNA synthesis, template switching introduced unique molecular identifiers that contained a 6-nucleotide sample barcode. TCRalpha and TCRbeta cDNA was amplified by two nested PCRs of approximately 17 and 9 cycles, with bead purification after each PCR. Before amplification, cDNA was treated with uracil DNA-glycosylase and purified using the QIAquick PCR purification kit. In the second PCR, Illumina TruSeq-compatible adapters and sample-specific barcodes were added. Library quality and concentration were assessed using TapeStation and Qubit, and roughly 5.5 ng of each library was pooled. Sequencing of the pooled libraries was done on an Illumina HiSeq2500 single-index Rapid Run using custom sequencing primers and 2 x 100 bp reads. In the source study's methods: PCR and sequencing errors were corrected by UMI-based consensus assembly using MiGEC version 1.2.6. MiXCR version 2.1.1 handled V(D)J alignment, clonotype assembly and CDR3 extraction. To normalise gene usage, clonotype sharing and MAIT/NKT TCR abundance, the analysis used the top 1000, 10 000 and 20 000 clonotypes per sample. Diversity was computed as the inverse Simpson index with the vegan R package after downsampling to 27 000 UMIs. Paired Mann-Whitney U tests on discordant twin pairs were used, with Benjamini-Hochberg multiple-testing correction. TCRdb reprocessed the reads into one record per CDR3 protein sequence, lacking DNA. The V and J calls, along with clone size, are taken from TCRdb and not from the paper's own processing. This sample's listing comprises approximately 380,000 distinct CDR3 sequences. Jointly, the top ten make up 2.5% to 3% of the sample.

The CDR3, cysteine through phenylalanine, is 13 amino acids long. Only the protein sequence is given. The germline V gene sets CDR1 to MNHEY and CDR2 to SVGAGI. From each donor, a roughly 2.5 ml peripheral blood sample was drawn into PAXgene tubes and stored at -80 degrees C. Without T cell sorting, total RNA was isolated from whole blood using the PAXgene blood miRNA kit on an automated QIAcube. Peripheral blood from monozygotic twin pairs concordant or discordant for inflammatory bowel disease was subjected to deep TCRalpha and TCRbeta repertoire profiling with unique molecular barcoding. Smoking habits were recorded for all twin pairs, and individuals were classified as current, former or never smokers. On the study overall, not on this receptor specifically: IBD patients had lower TCRbeta repertoire diversity, measured by the inverse Simpson index, than their healthy co-twins. Distinction between different T cell subtypes could not be achieved in the analysis. Because patients were on differing immunosuppressive treatments, the repertoires may have picked up extra background noise and inter-individual variability. Compared with healthy twins, IBD patients had fewer clonotypes in common with other individuals, a difference most pronounced in patients showing signs of disease activity. The results gave no support for a single strong signal or clonotype linked to IBD. No difference in repertoire similarity was observed between concordant and discordant twins, possibly owing to limited statistical power.

The rearrangement joined TRBV6-5 to TRBJ2-5. The sequenced material came from blood. This sequence originates from a human donor with ulcerative colitis or Crohn's disease, or a healthy co-twin of an affected twin (not recorded which). The CDR3 region: CASSYVLQETQYF.